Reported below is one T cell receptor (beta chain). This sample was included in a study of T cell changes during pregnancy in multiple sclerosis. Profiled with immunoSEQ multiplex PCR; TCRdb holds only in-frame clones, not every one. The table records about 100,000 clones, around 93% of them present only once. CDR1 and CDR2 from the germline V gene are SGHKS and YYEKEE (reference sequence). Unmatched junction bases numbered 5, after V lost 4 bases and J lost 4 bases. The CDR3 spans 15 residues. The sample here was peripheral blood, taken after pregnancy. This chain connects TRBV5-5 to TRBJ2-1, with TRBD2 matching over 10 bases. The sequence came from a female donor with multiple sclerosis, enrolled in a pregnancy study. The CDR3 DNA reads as TGTGCCAGCAGCCCGGGACTAGCGATATACAATGAGCAGTTCTTC. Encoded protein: CASSPGLAIYNEQFF.